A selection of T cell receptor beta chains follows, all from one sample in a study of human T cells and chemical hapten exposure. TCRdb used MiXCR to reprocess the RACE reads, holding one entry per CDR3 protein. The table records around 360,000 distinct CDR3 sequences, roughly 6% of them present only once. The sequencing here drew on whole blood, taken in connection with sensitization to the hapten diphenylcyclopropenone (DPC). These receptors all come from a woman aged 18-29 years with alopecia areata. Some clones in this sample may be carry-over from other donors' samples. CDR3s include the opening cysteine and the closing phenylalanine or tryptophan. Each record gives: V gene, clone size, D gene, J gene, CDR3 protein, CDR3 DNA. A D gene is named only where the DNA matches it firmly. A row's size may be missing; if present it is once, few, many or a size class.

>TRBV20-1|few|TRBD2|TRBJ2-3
CSASSAGGLTDTQYF
TGCAGTGCATCTTCAGCGGGGGGGCTAACAGATACGCAGTATTTT
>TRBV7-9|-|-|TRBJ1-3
CASSLKGLDSGNTIYF
TGTGCCAGCAGCTTAAAAGGATTAGACTCTGGAAACACCATATATTTT
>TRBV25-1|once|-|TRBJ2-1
CASSEPGATYNEQFF
TGTGCCAGCAGTGAACCGGGAGCAACCTACAATGAGCAGTTCTTC
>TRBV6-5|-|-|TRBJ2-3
CARGRMGGDTQYF
TGTGCCAGAGGAAGAATGGGGGGCGATACGCAGTATTTT
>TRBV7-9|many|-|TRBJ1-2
CASSLVVSKAYGYTF
TGTGCCAGCAGCTTAGTGGTCAGCAAGGCTTATGGCTACACCTTC
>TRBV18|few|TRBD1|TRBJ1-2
CASSHRQGANYGYTF
TGTGCCAGCTCACATAGACAGGGGGCGAACTATGGCTACACCTTC
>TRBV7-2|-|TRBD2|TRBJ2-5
CATGGLAGAETQHF
TGTGCCACCGGAGGACTAGCGGGGGCGGAGACCCAGCACTTC
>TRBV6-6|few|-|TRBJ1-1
CASSYQGKTGSMNTEAFF
TGTGCCAGCAGTTACCAGGGCAAGACAGGAAGCATGAACACTGAAGCTTTCTTT
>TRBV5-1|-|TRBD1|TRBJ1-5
CASSPGGGGIQPQHF
TGCGCCAGCAGCCCTGGGGGAGGGGGCATTCAGCCCCAGCATTTT
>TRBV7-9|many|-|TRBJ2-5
CASSFPSTDETQYF
TGTGCCAGCAGCTTCCCCTCCACGGACGAGACCCAGTACTTC
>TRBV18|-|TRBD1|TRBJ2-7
CASSPTDRVEQYF
TGTGCCAGCTCACCAACCGACAGGGTCGAGCAGTACTTC
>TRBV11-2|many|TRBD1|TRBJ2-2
CASSLTGGGELFF
TGTGCCAGCAGCTTAACAGGGGGCGGGGAGCTGTTTTTT
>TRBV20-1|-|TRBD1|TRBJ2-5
CSVTGQTQETQYF
TGCAGTGTTACGGGACAGACCCAAGAGACCCAGTACTTC
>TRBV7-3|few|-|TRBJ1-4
CASSPQGLGEKLFF
TGTGCCAGCAGCCCCCAGGGTTTAGGGGAAAAACTGTTTTTT
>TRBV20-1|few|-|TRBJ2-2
CSAPSQGEVSGELFF
TGCAGTGCTCCCTCCCAAGGGGAAGTTTCCGGGGAGCTGTTTTTT
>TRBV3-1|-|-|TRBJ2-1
CASSQAPGTWHYEQFF
TGTGCCAGCAGCCAAGCCCCAGGGACCTGGCACTATGAGCAGTTCTTC
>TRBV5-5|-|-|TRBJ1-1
CASSLWGTPTEAFF
TGTGCCAGCAGCTTGTGGGGAACTCCCACTGAAGCTTTCTTT
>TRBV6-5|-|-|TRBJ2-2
CASSYSWGSAGELFF
TGTGCCAGCAGTTACTCATGGGGGAGCGCCGGGGAGCTGTTTTTT
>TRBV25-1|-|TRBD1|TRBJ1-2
CASSEYKTGTNGYTF
TGTGCCAGCAGTGAATATAAGACAGGGACGAATGGCTACACCTTC
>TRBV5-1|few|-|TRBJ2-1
CASSLGGSTYNEQFF
TGCGCCAGCAGCTTGGGGGGCAGTACCTACAATGAGCAGTTCTTC
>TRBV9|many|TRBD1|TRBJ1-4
CANPGQRFPTNEKLFF
TGTGCCAACCCGGGACAGAGGTTTCCAACTAATGAAAAACTGTTTTTT
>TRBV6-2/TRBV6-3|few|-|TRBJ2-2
CASSTTVTGELFF
TGTGCCAGCAGTACAACGGTAACCGGGGAGCTGTTTTTT
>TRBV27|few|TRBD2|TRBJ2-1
CATHPSGGLHHEQFF
TGTGCCACCCACCCTAGCGGGGGGCTACACCATGAGCAGTTCTTC
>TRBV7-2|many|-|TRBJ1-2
CASSVESYGYTF
TGTGCCAGCAGCGTGGAGTCCTATGGCTACACCTTC
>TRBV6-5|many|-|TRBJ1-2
CASSPGVGYTF
TGTGCCAGCAGCCCAGGGGTCGGCTACACCTTC
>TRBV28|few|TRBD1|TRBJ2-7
CASSRGQGNYEQYF
TGTGCCAGCAGTAGGGGACAGGGGAACTACGAGCAGTACTTC
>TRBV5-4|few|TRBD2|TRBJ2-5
CASSLINASGRETQYF
TGTGCCAGCAGCTTGATCAACGCTAGCGGCCGGGAGACCCAGTACTTC
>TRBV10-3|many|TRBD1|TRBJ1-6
CAISREQGANSPLHF
TGTGCCATCAGCCGTGAACAGGGGGCGAATTCACCCCTCCACTTT
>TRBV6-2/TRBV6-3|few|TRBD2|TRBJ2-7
CASRTSGGRLEQYF
TGTGCCAGCAGAACTAGCGGGGGGCGTTTGGAGCAGTACTTC
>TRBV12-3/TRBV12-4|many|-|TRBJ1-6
CASSWGGSYNSPLHF
TGTGCCAGCAGTTGGGGGGGCTCGTATAATTCACCCCTCCACTTT
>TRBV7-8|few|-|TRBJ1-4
CASSPKVGGSDEKLFF
TGTGCCAGCAGCCCAAAGGTGGGGGGGTCAGATGAAAAACTGTTTTTT
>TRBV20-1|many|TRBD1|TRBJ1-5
CSANRDRLYQPQHF
TGCAGTGCTAACCGGGACAGGCTTTATCAGCCCCAGCATTTT
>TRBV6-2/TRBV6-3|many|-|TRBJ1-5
CASSYPPGEILDQPQHF
TGTGCCAGCAGTTACCCCCCTGGAGAAATCCTCGATCAGCCCCAGCATTTT
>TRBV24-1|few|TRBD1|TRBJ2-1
CATSDPEQGSDEQFF
TGTGCCACCAGTGATCCCGAACAGGGGTCTGATGAGCAGTTCTTC
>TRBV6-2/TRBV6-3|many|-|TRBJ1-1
CASSRGMNTEAFF
TGCGCCAGCAGTCGGGGAATGAACACTGAAGCTTTCTTT
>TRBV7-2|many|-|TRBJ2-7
CASSFLYEQYF
TGTGCCAGCAGCTTCCTCTACGAGCAGTACTTC
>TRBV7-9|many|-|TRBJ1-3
CASSLFSEGNTIYF
TGTGCCAGCAGCCTCTTCTCGGAAGGAAACACCATATATTTT
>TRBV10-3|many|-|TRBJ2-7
CAISGQVSQYEQYF
TGTGCCATCAGTGGGCAAGTGAGCCAGTACGAGCAGTACTTC
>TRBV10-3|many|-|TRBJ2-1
CAISENDQGNEQFF
TGTGCCATCAGTGAAAATGATCAGGGCAATGAGCAGTTCTTC
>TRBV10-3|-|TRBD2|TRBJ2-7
CAMRRGGSSYEQYF
TGTGCCATGCGTCGGGGCGGGAGCTCCTACGAGCAGTACTTC
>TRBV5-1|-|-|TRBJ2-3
CASSLVRRGQADTQYF
TGCGCCAGCAGCTTGGTGCGACGGGGTCAGGCAGATACGCAGTATTTT
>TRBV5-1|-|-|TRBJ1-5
CASSPAPPGALNQPQHF
TGCGCCAGCAGCCCGGCGCCCCCAGGGGCGTTGAATCAGCCCCAGCATTTT
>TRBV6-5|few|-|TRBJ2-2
CASSTYRAETGELFF
TGTGCCAGCAGTACCTACAGGGCGGAGACCGGGGAGCTGTTTTTT
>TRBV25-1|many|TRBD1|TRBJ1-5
CASSVSGTGANQPQHF
TGTGCCAGCAGTGTTTCTGGGACAGGGGCCAATCAGCCCCAGCATTTT
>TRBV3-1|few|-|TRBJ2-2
CASSPDTYTGELFF
TGTGCCAGCAGCCCGGACACTTACACCGGGGAGCTGTTTTTT
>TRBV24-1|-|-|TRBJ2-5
CATSEPGAETQYF
TGTGCCACCAGTGAACCAGGGGCAGAGACCCAGTACTTC
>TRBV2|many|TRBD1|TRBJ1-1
CASSETTQGAFTEAFF
TGTGCCAGCAGCGAAACCACCCAGGGGGCCTTCACTGAAGCTTTCTTT
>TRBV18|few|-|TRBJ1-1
CASAQGNTEAFF
TGTGCCAGCGCACAGGGTAACACTGAAGCTTTCTTT
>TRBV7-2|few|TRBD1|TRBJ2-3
CASSWDRRTDTQYF
TGTGCCAGCAGCTGGGACAGACGCACAGATACGCAGTATTTT
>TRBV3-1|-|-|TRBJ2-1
CASSHEASNEQFF
TGTGCCAGCAGCCATGAGGCCTCAAATGAGCAGTTCTTC
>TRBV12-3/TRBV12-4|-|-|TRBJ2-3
CASSQGPRTDTQYF
TGTGCCAGCTCCCAAGGACCGAGGACAGATACGCAGTATTTT
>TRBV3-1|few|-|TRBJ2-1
CASSQTQDSYNEQFF
TGTGCCAGCAGCCAAACCCAGGACTCATACAATGAGCAGTTCTTC
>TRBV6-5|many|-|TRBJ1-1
CASSTIQVSNTEAFF
TGTGCCAGCAGTACCATACAGGTTTCGAACACTGAAGCTTTCTTT
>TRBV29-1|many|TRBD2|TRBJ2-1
CSAQKVAGDNEQFF
TGCAGCGCCCAAAAGGTAGCGGGGGACAATGAGCAGTTCTTC